This is a list of T cell receptor beta chains from one sample in a study of T cells after yellow fever vaccination. From the 5' RACE reads, TCRdb called clonotypes with MiXCR, one entry per CDR3 protein. The sample has 500,000 to 700,000 distinct CDR3 sequences, over 15% seen once; the top ten hold 13% to 15%. Sequenced material: PBMCs, taken 15 days after the yellow fever booster vaccination. The receptors were gathered from a man aged 25-45 years who received the YFV17D yellow fever vaccine. Each CDR3 is given with its conserved first and last residue. A D gene is named only where the DNA matches it firmly. For some rows the clone size is stated as once, few or many, or as a class when expanded; others skip it.

v_call: TRBV7-2
j_call: TRBJ2-3
d_call: -
clone_size: few
cdr3_aa: CASSLDPTYTDTQYF
cdr3_nt: TGTGCCAGCAGCTTAGATCCGACGTACACAGATACGCAGTATTTT

v_call: TRBV7-8
j_call: TRBJ2-1
d_call: -
clone_size: -
cdr3_aa: CASCGVGEQFF
cdr3_nt: TGTGCCAGCTGCGGTGTCGGGGAGCAGTTCTTC

v_call: TRBV7-2
j_call: TRBJ2-3
d_call: TRBD2
clone_size: -
cdr3_aa: CASSRRTSGTDTQYF
cdr3_nt: TGTGCCAGCAGCAGACGGACTAGCGGGACAGATACGCAGTATTTT

v_call: TRBV12-3/TRBV12-4
j_call: TRBJ2-3
d_call: -
clone_size: -
cdr3_aa: CASRWGYTDTQYF
cdr3_nt: TGTGCCAGCAGATGGGGCTACACAGATACGCAGTATTTT

v_call: TRBV29-1
j_call: TRBJ1-1
d_call: -
clone_size: -
cdr3_aa: CSVDVSNTEAFF
cdr3_nt: TGCAGCGTTGACGTCTCGAACACTGAAGCTTTCTTT

v_call: TRBV24-1
j_call: TRBJ1-5
d_call: -
clone_size: -
cdr3_aa: CATATGANQPQHF
cdr3_nt: TGTGCCACCGCGACAGGAGCTAATCAGCCCCAGCATTTT

v_call: TRBV5-1
j_call: TRBJ2-3
d_call: TRBD2
clone_size: -
cdr3_aa: CATSTSGKDTQYF
cdr3_nt: TGCGCCACTTCGACTAGCGGGAAAGATACGCAGTATTTT

v_call: TRBV28
j_call: TRBJ2-7
d_call: -
clone_size: -
cdr3_aa: CASRGAGLDYEQYF
cdr3_nt: TGTGCCAGCAGGGGGGCGGGACTCGACTACGAGCAGTACTTC

v_call: TRBV21-1
j_call: TRBJ2-1
d_call: -
clone_size: few
cdr3_aa: CASSKAHRGTNNEQFF
cdr3_nt: TGTGCCAGCAGCAAAGCGCACAGGGGGACCAACAATGAGCAGTTCTTC

v_call: TRBV6-2/TRBV6-3
j_call: TRBJ2-1
d_call: TRBD2
clone_size: few
cdr3_aa: CASGGTSGYNEQFF
cdr3_nt: TGTGCCAGTGGTGGGACTAGCGGCTACAATGAGCAGTTCTTC

v_call: TRBV6-1
j_call: TRBJ2-7
d_call: -
clone_size: few
cdr3_aa: CASSQLDVLAGEQYF
cdr3_nt: TGTGCCAGCAGCCAATTGGACGTCCTCGCTGGCGAGCAGTACTTC

v_call: TRBV6-5
j_call: TRBJ2-5
d_call: TRBD2
clone_size: few
cdr3_aa: CASSYASGSQETQYF
cdr3_nt: TGTGCCAGCAGTTACGCTAGCGGATCCCAAGAGACCCAGTACTTC

v_call: TRBV6-6
j_call: TRBJ1-5
d_call: -
clone_size: few
cdr3_aa: CATQGVSNQPQHF
cdr3_nt: TGTGCCACTCAAGGGGTCAGCAATCAGCCCCAGCATTTT

v_call: TRBV6-5
j_call: TRBJ2-3
d_call: -
clone_size: -
cdr3_aa: CASSHTLGDKADTQYF
cdr3_nt: TGTGCCAGCAGTCACACCCTGGGCGACAAAGCAGATACGCAGTATTTT

v_call: TRBV2
j_call: TRBJ2-7
d_call: -
clone_size: few
cdr3_aa: CASSEVSRAYEQYF
cdr3_nt: TGTGCCAGCAGTGAAGTTAGCCGGGCCTACGAGCAGTACTTC

v_call: TRBV18
j_call: TRBJ2-4
d_call: -
clone_size: -
cdr3_aa: CASSPRGQGAKNIQYF
cdr3_nt: TGTGCCAGCTCACCACGTGGGCAGGGAGCCAAAAACATTCAGTACTTC

v_call: TRBV15
j_call: TRBJ2-1
d_call: -
clone_size: -
cdr3_aa: CATSRDSRGAPFF
cdr3_nt: TGTGCCACCAGCAGAGATTCTCGCGGGGCTCCTTTCTTC

v_call: TRBV7-3
j_call: TRBJ2-1
d_call: -
clone_size: -
cdr3_aa: CASSLSLAPYNEQFF
cdr3_nt: TGTGCCAGCAGCTTAAGTCTAGCCCCCTACAATGAGCAGTTCTTC

v_call: TRBV20-1
j_call: TRBJ2-5
d_call: -
clone_size: -
cdr3_aa: CSASLRETQYF
cdr3_nt: TGCAGTGCTAGCTTGCGGGAGACCCAGTACTTC

v_call: TRBV28
j_call: TRBJ2-1
d_call: TRBD1
clone_size: few
cdr3_aa: CASLGQGGNEQFF
cdr3_nt: TGTGCCAGCCTTGGACAGGGGGGAAATGAGCAGTTCTTC

v_call: TRBV2
j_call: TRBJ2-7
d_call: TRBD2
clone_size: few
cdr3_aa: CAGAGVAYEQYF
cdr3_nt: TGTGCCGGAGCGGGAGTTGCCTACGAGCAGTACTTC

v_call: TRBV28
j_call: TRBJ2-7
d_call: TRBD1
clone_size: -
cdr3_aa: CASGQGGYEQYF
cdr3_nt: TGTGCCAGCGGACAGGGTGGCTACGAGCAGTACTTC

v_call: TRBV9
j_call: TRBJ2-1
d_call: TRBD2
clone_size: -
cdr3_aa: CASSGGLAGGSSNEQFF
cdr3_nt: TGTGCCAGCAGCGGGGGACTAGCGGGAGGCTCTAGCAATGAGCAGTTCTTC

v_call: TRBV27
j_call: TRBJ2-3
d_call: -
clone_size: once
cdr3_aa: CASSLRDSDTQYF
cdr3_nt: TGTGCCAGCAGTTTACGGGACTCAGATACGCAGTATTTT

v_call: TRBV5-1
j_call: TRBJ2-1
d_call: -
clone_size: few
cdr3_aa: CASRPQYWVYNEQFF
cdr3_nt: TGCGCCAGCAGGCCCCAGTACTGGGTCTACAATGAGCAGTTCTTC

v_call: TRBV4-2
j_call: TRBJ1-1
d_call: TRBD1
clone_size: -
cdr3_aa: CASSQDTRTGLMNTEAFF
cdr3_nt: TGTGCCAGCAGCCAAGACACAAGGACAGGCCTCATGAACACTGAAGCTTTCTTT

v_call: TRBV11-1
j_call: TRBJ2-1
d_call: TRBD2
clone_size: -
cdr3_aa: CASSGDSSGSLSYNEQFF
cdr3_nt: TGTGCCAGCAGCGGGGACTCTAGCGGGAGTCTTTCCTACAATGAGCAGTTCTTC